These T cell receptor beta chains were read from a single sample in a study of T cells in Graves' hyperthyroidism and ophthalmopathy. One entry per CDR3 protein, called by TCRdb with MiXCR from the multiplex PCR reads. Of about 98,000 distinct CDR3 sequences listed, about 40% are singletons. Sequencing was done on a sample of peripheral blood or thyroid tissue (not recorded which). The receptors come from a woman aged 25 to 39 with Graves' hyperthyroidism. CDR3s include the opening cysteine and the closing phenylalanine or tryptophan. The D gene is left open where the match is weak. Clone size, where shown, is once, few, many, or a class for clones that have expanded.

>few|.|TRBV15|TRBJ2-2
TGTGCCACCAGCAGCTTAGGGACCACCGGGGAGCTGTTTTTT
CATSSLGTTGELFF
>many|.|TRBV5-8|TRBJ1-2
TGTGCCAGCAGTCTGACAGACTATGGCTACACCTTC
CASSLTDYGYTF
>many|.|TRBV10-2|TRBJ1-2
TGCGCCAGCAGTGACGGCAGGGAGAACTATGGCTACACCTTC
CASSDGRENYGYTF
>many|TRBD1|TRBV7-9|TRBJ2-2
TGTGCCAGCAGCCATCGGGACAGTCAAAACACCGGGGAGCTGTTTTTT
CASSHRDSQNTGELFF
>many|.|TRBV12-3/TRBV12-4|TRBJ1-5
TGTGCCAGCATTTCCACCATGACAGGCCCCAATCAGCCCCAGCATTTT
CASISTMTGPNQPQHF
>many|TRBD2|TRBV18|TRBJ2-7
TGTGCCAGCTCGTGGGCTAGCGGGAGCGCCTACGAGCAGTACTTC
CASSWASGSAYEQYF
>.|.|TRBV7-9|TRBJ2-2
TGTGCCAGCAGCTTTGAAGGGGGGGGGTCCACCGGGGAGCTGTTTTTT
CASSFEGGGSTGELFF
>many|.|TRBV20-1|TRBJ2-3
TGCAGTGTCGAGGATTCACGCACAGATACGCAGTATTTT
CSVEDSRTDTQYF
>.|TRBD1|TRBV7-3|TRBJ2-2
TGTGCCAGCAGCTTCGTCTCGGGACAGACGAACACCGGGGAGCTGTTTTTT
CASSFVSGQTNTGELFF
>many|TRBD1|TRBV28|TRBJ2-7
TGTGCCAGCAGCTACCAGGGGGTCCTGGCCGAGCAGTACTTC
CASSYQGVLAEQYF
>.|TRBD1|TRBV15|TRBJ2-2
TGTGCCACCAGCAGGACAGGGAACACCGGGGAGCTGTACTTC
CATSRTGNTGELYF
>.|.|TRBV7-9|TRBJ1-3
TGTGCCAGCAGCACGGTGGGTGGAAATACCATATATTTT
CASSTVGGNTIYF
>.|TRBD2|TRBV5-1|TRBJ2-3
TGCGCCAGCAAGCGGGAGAGAGTAGGTACGCAGTATTTT
CASKRERVGTQYF
>many|.|TRBV20-1|TRBJ1-2
TGCAGTGCCCCGGGACGTACCATTAACTATGGCTACACCTTC
CSAPGRTINYGYTF
>many|.|TRBV6-5|TRBJ1-3
TGTGCCAGCAGCCCCTCGATCGGAAACACCATATATTTT
CASSPSIGNTIYF
>.|TRBD1|TRBV7-9|TRBJ1-1
TGTGCCAGCAGCATCCGGGTCAGGGGGCCCGCTGAAGCTTTCTTT
CASSIRVRGPAEAFF
>many|TRBD1|TRBV2|TRBJ1-5
TGTGCCAGCACCCAAGACAGGGTAGGAAATCAGCCCCAGCATTTT
CASTQDRVGNQPQHF
>.|TRBD1|TRBV29-1|TRBJ2-1
TGCAGTGCTAGAGGGGGGACAGGGGTAGGGAGTGAGCAGTTCTTC
CSARGGTGVGSEQFF
>many|.|TRBV12-3/TRBV12-4|TRBJ2-7
TGTGCCAGCAGGCACACTAGTTCGTACTACGAGCAGTACTTC
CASRHTSSYYEQYF
>many|.|TRBV12-3/TRBV12-4|TRBJ1-1
TGTGCCAGCAGTTTGGACGGCTCGGGTACTGAAGCTTTCTTT
CASSLDGSGTEAFF
>once|.|TRBV7-9|TRBJ1-5
TGTGCCAGCAGCCACTCCACTAGCAATCAGCATTTT
CASSHSTSNQHF
>medium-sized|.|TRBV20-1|TRBJ2-5
TGCAGTGCTCAGTACCAAGAGACCCAGTACTTC
CSAQYQETQYF
>.|.|TRBV18|TRBJ2-3
TGTGCCAGCTCCCTTGGGAGTTGGCCAGATACGCAGTATTTT
CASSLGSWPDTQYF
>.|TRBD1|TRBV7-8|TRBJ2-7
TGTGCCAGCAGCTTAGCGGCAGGGGGCATGGTCCGCGAGCAGTACTTC
CASSLAAGGMVREQYF
>many|TRBD1|TRBV24-1|TRBJ2-2
TGTGCCACCAGTGATTTTCCGGGACAGTTAAACACCGGGGAGCTGTTTTTT
CATSDFPGQLNTGELFF
>.|TRBD2|TRBV7-2|TRBJ2-7
TGTGCCAGCAGCCTCCACCCGATGACTAGCGGGAGCTCCTACGAGCAGTACTTC
CASSLHPMTSGSSYEQYF
>few|TRBD1|TRBV12-3/TRBV12-4|TRBJ1-2
TGTGCCAGCAGTTGGCCGGGACAGGGGAGAGGCTATGGCTACACCTTC
CASSWPGQGRGYGYTF
>medium-sized|TRBD2|TRBV6-6|TRBJ2-5
TGTGCCAGCAGTTTGGGACTAGCGGGCCAAGAGACCCAGTACTTC
CASSLGLAGQETQYF